The 30 T cell receptor beta chains given below trace back to one sample, sequenced in a study of CD8 T cells in Susac syndrome. RNA totalling about 0.45 to 1 ug underwent reverse transcription with random hexamers. Each CDR3 protein is one row after TCRdb ran MiXCR on the immunoSEQ multiplex PCR reads. This sample yields over 350,000 distinct CDR3 sequences, of which 75% to 90% are seen a single time; about 0.1% belongs to the top ten. Sequencing was carried out using CD8+ T cells from PBMCs. These receptors were collected from a human donor with multiple sclerosis.

This clonotype appeared a single time. The genes are TRBV19 and TRBJ2-1; D possibly corresponds to TRBD2 (6 bases). CDR3 size: 15 residues. Germline CDR1 and CDR2: LNHDA and SQIVND (reference sequence). Between the trimmed V and J ends, which lost 4 bases and 8 bases, there was a span of 18 bases. The CDR3 region is CASSKLAGGGYEQFF. CDR3 sequence (DNA): TGTGCCAGTAGTAAACTAGCCGGGGGTGGCTATGAGCAGTTCTTC.

This sequence joins TRBV5-1 and TRBJ1-2, with D maybe TRBD1 (6 bases). The V and J ends lost 4 bases and 4 bases respectively, with 17 bases between them. Germline-derived CDR1 and CDR2 are SGHRS and YFSETQ. The CDR3 has 15 amino acids. CDR3 DNA sequence: TGCGCCAGCAGCCCAACTTCGGACAGCTTCTATGGCTACACCTTC. Translation: CASSPTSDSFYGYTF.

The chain recombines TRBV4-2 with TRBJ2-1, with 7 bases that match TRBD2. The CDR3 is made up of 17 amino acids. CDR1 and CDR2 (germline): LGHNA, YNFKEQ. Trimming cost V 0 bases and J 5 bases; bases outside gene matches: 10. The chain's CDR3 is CASSQDVGREPHNEQFF. In DNA form, the CDR3 reads TGTGCCAGCAGCCAAGACGTCGGGCGGGAGCCCCACAATGAGCAGTTCTTC.

This chain links TRBV11-2 with TRBJ2-5; no definite D call. This CDR3 has 16 residues. Germline assignment: CDR1 SGHAT and CDR2 FQNNGV. V was clipped by 5 bases and J by 1 base, with 17 bases between them. CDR3 sequence: CASSIQSPRPQETQYF. Written as DNA, the CDR3 is TGTGCCAGCAGCATCCAGAGCCCTCGCCCCCAAGAGACCCAGTACTTC. Supplemented by reference TRBV11-2 and TRBJ2-5, the full variable domain reads EAGVAQSPRYKIIEKRQSVAFWCNPISGHATLYWYQQILGQGPKLLIQFQNNGVVDDSQLPKDRFSAERLKGVDSTLKIQPAKLEDSAVYLCASSIQSPRPQETQYFGPGTRLLVL.

This chain connects TRBV20-1 to TRBJ1-3; possible D gene TRBD1, 5 bases. Germline V gives CDR1 DFQATT, CDR2 SNEGSKA (reference sequence). The CDR3 is 15 residues long. V was trimmed by 3 bases and J by 4 bases, leaving 16 bases between them. The CDR3 sequence: CSASHQGGSGNTIYF. The CDR3 nucleotides read TGCAGTGCTAGCCACCAGGGAGGTTCCGGAAACACCATATATTTT.

The chain is built from TRBV28 and TRBJ1-1; D perhaps matches TRBD1 (5 bases). This CDR3 has 13 residues. V lost 3 bases and J lost 7, with 12 bases in between. Germline V gene data show CDR1 as MDHEN and CDR2 as SYDVKM. The CDR3 nucleotides read TGTGCCAGCAGTTTCCTCCAGGGTGTTGAAGCTTTCTTT. Encoded protein: CASSFLQGVEAFF.

The genes are TRBV4-1 and TRBJ1-5; no definite D call. The CDR3 is 15 residues long. The V gene's germline CDR1 is MGHRA and CDR2 YSYEKL. V was pared by 2 bases and J by 0 bases, with 8 bases between. CDR3 in DNA: TGCGCCAGCAGCCAAACACAGCTTAGCAATCAGCCCCAGCATTTT. As protein: CASSQTQLSNQPQHF.

This clonotype appeared a few times. The chain is built from TRBV11-2 and TRBJ2-7, with 12 bases that match TRBD2. Trimming removed 4 bases from V and 4 bases from J; junction bases left unmatched: 11. Germline V gene lookup returns CDR1 SGHAT and CDR2 FQNNGV. The length of the CDR3 is 17 residues. The CDR3 sequence: CASSSQTGLAGRYEQYF. The CDR3 coding sequence is TGTGCCAGCAGCTCCCAGACAGGACTAGCGGGAAGGTACGAGCAGTACTTC.

The J gene is TRBJ2-7, the V gene TRBV2; D is unclear. Germline loops: CDR1 SNHLY, CDR2 FYNNEI. With 5 bases removed from V and 2 bases from J, the gap between germline ends came to 4 bases. The CDR3 runs 11 residues. The CDR3 DNA reads TGTGCCAGCAGTCATGCCTACGAGCAGTACTTC. Translating it yields CASSHAYEQYF.

The sample holds one count of this clonotype. V gene TRBV11-2 combines with J gene TRBJ1-1; the match to TRBD1 covers 7 bases. There are 16 residues in the CDR3. The ends lost 8 bases at V and 3 bases at J; junction bases unmatched: 15. The germline V gene encodes CDR1 SGHAT and CDR2 FQNNGV. The CDR3 coding sequence is TGTGCCAGCTCGCGCTGGTTACTAGACAGGGACACTGAAGCTTTCTTT. Translating gives CASSRWLLDRDTEAFF.

This sequence joins TRBV29-1 and TRBJ1-1; D unresolved. The CDR3 extends over 11 amino acids. The germline V and J ends were trimmed by 8 bases and 4 bases, with 11 bases remaining between them. Looked up from germline, CDR1 is SQVTM and CDR2 is ANQGSEA. CDR3 sequence: CSWREITEAFF. DNA for the CDR3: TGCAGCTGGAGGGAAATCACTGAAGCTTTCTTT.

This clonotype has a handful of counts. The chain employs TRBV5-1 and TRBJ2-7, with a tentative D call TRBD1 (6 bases). This CDR3 has 14 amino acids. The V end lost 7 bases, the J end lost 5 bases, and 19 bases lay between the germline ends. CDR1 and CDR2 from the germline V gene are SGHRS and YFSETQ. The CDR3 DNA reads as TGCGCCAGCTGCCATGGTCAGGGGATCAACGAGCAGTACTTC. Translated: CASCHGQGINEQYF.

The chain has TRBV19 and TRBJ2-1, with D possibly matching TRBD2 (5 bases). The germline V gene has CDR1 LNHDA and CDR2 SQIVND (reference sequence). The V end lost 3 bases, the J end lost 8 bases, and 17 bases lay between the germline ends. The CDR3 runs 15 residues. CDR3 DNA sequence: TGTGCCAGTAGTATGGACTCCTCTCGAGGCTATGAGCAGTTCTTC. It specifies CASSMDSSRGYEQFF.

This sequence joins TRBV30 and TRBJ1-5, with TRBD1 matching over 7 bases. The CDR3 has 16 residues. V trimming: 0 bases; J trimming: 3 bases; junction bases outside the gene matches: 8. Germline-derived CDR1 and CDR2 are GTSNPN and SVGIG (reference sequence). The CDR3 reads CAWSVLVGGVNQPQHF. CDR3 DNA: TGTGCCTGGAGTGTACTGGTAGGGGGCGTCAATCAGCCCCAGCATTTT.

The chain employs TRBV20-1 and TRBJ1-2; D call uncertain. The germline V gene has CDR1 DFQATT and CDR2 SNEGSKA (reference sequence). This CDR3 is 15 amino acids long. Trimming took 3 bases from V and 1 from J, leaving 15 bases between them. CDR3 amino acids: CSASSVEGLNYGYTF. CDR3 DNA: TGCAGTGCTAGTTCCGTCGAGGGCCTTAACTATGGCTACACCTTC.

This rearrangement joins TRBV4-1 to TRBJ1-6; D gene unclear. CDR3 length: 16 residues. CDR1 MGHRA and CDR2 YSYEKL come from the germline V gene. V lost 0 bases, J lost 2 bases, and 8 bases lay in between. The CDR3 spells CASSQDSRPYNSPLHF. The CDR3 region has the DNA TGCGCCAGCAGCCAAGATTCGAGACCCTATAATTCACCCCTCCACTTT.

In the case of this clonotype: At one end the junction does not follow the germline gene, possibly because of a read error. This rearrangement joins TRBV4-2 to TRBJ1-1; no definite D call. The germline CDR1 and CDR2 sequences are LGHNA and YNFKEQ. CDR3 length equals 13 residues. The CDR3 protein is CASTETTNSEAFF. The DNA of the CDR3 is TGTGCCAGCACCGAGACCACAAACAGTGAAGCTTTCTTT.

The J gene is TRBJ2-7, the V gene TRBV12-3 or TRBV12-4; the D is unclear. Trimming removed 3 bases at V and 2 bases at J, with 11 bases between. The CDR3 extends over 14 amino acids. CDR3 amino acids: CASSFSDPTYEQYF. The DNA for the CDR3 is TGTGCCAGCAGTTTTTCGGACCCAACCTACGAGCAGTACTTC.

The chain couples TRBV10-3 to TRBJ1-2; D is ambiguous. From germline, CDR1 is ENHRY and CDR2 SYGVKD. V shed 5 bases and J shed 7 bases, with 14 bases lying between them. The CDR3 is 13 residues long. The CDR3 DNA follows: TGTGCCATCAGTCCCTGGGTAAGAGGTGGCTACACCTTC. Its protein product is CAISPWVRGGYTF.

The rearrangement links TRBV6-5 to TRBJ2-5, with TRBD2 as a possible D gene (6 bases). The CDR3 covers 13 residues. Trimming shortened V by 5 bases and J by 2 bases, and 9 bases separated the two germline ends. Germline V gene lookup returns CDR1 MNHEY and CDR2 SVGAGI. This CDR3 is CASSPSDQETQYF. The CDR3 DNA follows: TGTGCCAGCAGTCCTAGCGATCAAGAGACCCAGTACTTC.

This clonotype was counted once. This chain connects TRBV15 to TRBJ1-2, with 7 positions matching TRBD1. This CDR3 is 14 amino acids long. Germline loops: CDR1 LNHNV, CDR2 YYDKDF (reference sequence). Trimming removed 4 bases from V and 4 bases from J; junction bases left unmatched: 6. CDR3 DNA: TGTGCCACCAGCACCTCGGACAGGATCTATGGCTACACCTTC. It yields the protein CATSTSDRIYGYTF.

The gene calls are TRBV7-9 and TRBJ2-1; D gene ambiguous. CDR1 is SEHNR, CDR2 FQNEAQ, per germline (reference sequence). The CDR3 loop spans 18 amino acids. Trimming left V 5 bases short and J 1 base short, with 21 bases between. The CDR3 reads CASSAPVGSGPSYNEQFF. CDR3 DNA sequence: TGTGCCAGCAGCGCCCCTGTAGGGTCCGGACCTTCCTACAATGAGCAGTTCTTC. The full variable domain, with the rest looked up from reference TRBV7-9 and TRBJ2-1, is DTGVSQNPRHKITKRGQNVTFRCDPISEHNRLYWYRQTLGQGPEFLTYFQNEAQLEKSRLLSDRFSAERPKGSFSTLEIQRTEQGDSAMYLCASSAPVGSGPSYNEQFFGPGTRLTVL.

The chain joins TRBV12-3 or TRBV12-4 to TRBJ2-1; 10 bases are a match to TRBD2. The CDR3 is made up of 15 amino acids. V trimming: 2 bases; J trimming: 9 bases; junction bases outside the gene matches: 7. In DNA, the CDR3 is TGTGCCAGCAGTTTAATGATGACTAGCGGGCCTGAGCAGTTCTTC. Protein product: CASSLMMTSGPEQFF.

This chain uses TRBV6-2 or TRBV6-3 with TRBJ1-5; D gene ambiguous. V gave up 0 bases and J gave up 5 bases, with 14 bases separating them. Germline-derived CDR1 and CDR2 are MNHEY and SVGEGT. The CDR3 extends over 16 amino acids. The CDR3 loop reads CASSYSISSGDQPQHF. The CDR3 DNA is TGTGCCAGCAGTTACTCGATAAGCAGTGGGGATCAGCCCCAGCATTTT.

The chain recombines TRBV9 with TRBJ1-2; D unresolved. The CDR3 spans 13 residues. CDR1 SGDLS and CDR2 YYNGEE come from the germline V gene. Trimming removed 5 bases from V and 3 bases from J, with 11 bases in between. DNA for the CDR3: TGTGCCAGCAGTACGACCGCGTACTATGGCTACACCTTC. Its translation: CASSTTAYYGYTF.

This sequence joins TRBV27 and TRBJ2-7, with 8 bases that match TRBD2. V shed 6 bases, J shed 0 bases, and the junction held 7 bases outside the gene matches. Germline lookup yields CDR1 MNHEY and CDR2 SMNVEV (reference sequence). The CDR3 consists of 15 residues. The CDR3 DNA sequence: TGTGCCAGCAGCCTTAGCGGGATCTCCTCCTACGAGCAGTACTTC. Its translation: CASSLSGISSYEQYF.

This chain connects TRBV6-5 to TRBJ2-7; D possibly corresponds to TRBD2 (5 bases). V was clipped by 0 bases and J by 5 bases, with 17 bases between them. The germline CDR1 and CDR2 sequences are MNHEY and SVGAGI. CDR3 length equals 16 residues. CDR3 protein: CASSYSNYQGRDEQYF. The DNA for the CDR3 is TGTGCCAGCAGTTACTCGAATTACCAAGGGCGGGACGAGCAGTACTTC.

The chain links TRBV27 to TRBJ1-2; D not resolved. This CDR3 spans 15 amino acids. Trimming stripped 0 bases from V and 7 bases from J, with 15 bases between. Germline-derived CDR1 and CDR2 are MNHEY and SMNVEV (reference sequence). The CDR3, as DNA: TGTGCCAGCAGTTTATCCTCAGGAGCCATTGCTGGCTACACCTTC. It translates to CASSLSSGAIAGYTF.

The chain couples TRBV6-2 or TRBV6-3 to TRBJ2-7; 8 bases line up with TRBD2. This CDR3 contains 15 residues. Unmatched junction bases numbered 4, after V lost 0 bases and J lost 3 bases. In germline, CDR1 is MNHEY, CDR2 SVGEGT. Written as DNA, the CDR3 is TGTGCCAGCAGTTACTCCCCGGGACTAGTCTACGAGCAGTACTTC. It specifies CASSYSPGLVYEQYF.

The V gene is TRBV10-3, the J gene TRBJ2-2; D not certain. Trimming removed 0 bases from V and 4 bases from J, with 9 bases in between. Germline CDR1 and CDR2: ENHRY and SYGVKD. CDR3 length: 15 residues. The CDR3 protein is CAISESSHITGELFF. In DNA form, the CDR3 reads TGTGCCATCAGTGAGTCGTCCCATATCACCGGGGAGCTGTTTTTT.